Shown below are 29 T cell receptor beta chains from a single sample sequenced in a study of beta chain features in type 1 diabetes. These receptors lack a known antigen. Study-wide findings and caveats: Moderate but significant shortening of TCRB CDR3s was recorded in all four CD4+ subsets from Type 1 diabetes patients.

The isolated RNA, all of it, was reverse transcribed, so expressed TCRB transcripts were what got sequenced. The table came from immunoSEQ multiplex PCR; TCRdb's copy has only in-frame clones and leaves some out. The sample has under 200,000 clones, 8% to 8.5% seen once. Sequencing was carried out using central memory CD4+ T cells from blood. These receptors came from a woman aged 18 to 35 with type 1 diabetes.

This clone was observed a handful of times. The V gene is TRBV5-4, the J gene TRBJ2-5, with D perhaps TRBD2 (7 bases). Germline V gene lookup returns CDR1 SGHNT and CDR2 YYREEE (reference sequence). V was trimmed by 4 bases and J by 2 bases, leaving 18 bases between them. The CDR3 sequence is 16 residues long. The CDR3 nucleotides are TGTGCCAGCAGCCCACGGACTAGGGGGGAACAAGAGACCCAGTACTTC. It translates to CASSPRTRGEQETQYF.

The chain joins TRBV19 to TRBJ1-5; D is uncertain. Trimming removed 3 bases at V and 3 bases at J, with 15 bases between. CDR3 length: 16 amino acids. The germline V gene has CDR1 LNHDA and CDR2 SQIVND (reference sequence). DNA for the CDR3: TGTGCCAGTAGTATCCCGCCAGGTCGAAACAATCAGCCCCAGCATTTT. It specifies CASSIPPGRNNQPQHF.

This clone has only a few counts. DNA for the CDR3: TGCAGCGTTGAAGGGCTCCCCGGGAGCAACCAAGAGACCCAGTACTTC. Its protein is CSVEGLPGSNQETQYF. This chain connects TRBV29-1 to TRBJ2-5; weak D call: TRBD2 (6 bases). The CDR3 is 16 residues long. V was cut by 1 base and J by 0 bases, with 15 bases left in between. From germline, CDR1 is SQVTM and CDR2 ANQGSEA.

The chain uses TRBV29-1 and TRBJ1-1; TRBD1 matches 7 bases. The length of the CDR3 is 13 residues. CDR1 and CDR2 from the germline V gene are SQVTM and ANQGSEA. Trimming cost V 0 bases and J 4 bases; bases outside gene matches: 2. The CDR3 sequence: CSVEDQGGTEAFF. The DNA of the CDR3 is TGCAGCGTTGAAGACCAGGGGGGCACTGAAGCTTTCTTT.

J is TRBJ2-2 and V is TRBV5-6; TRBD2 is a possible D gene (5 bases). The CDR3 spans 15 residues. CDR1 is SGHDT and CDR2 is YYEEEE in the germline V gene. V gave up 4 bases and J gave up 2 bases, with 12 bases separating them. DNA of the CDR3: TGTGCCAGCAGCCTAATAGCGACAAACACCGGGGAGCTGTTTTTT. It specifies CASSLIATNTGELFF. Drawing the rest from reference TRBV5-6 and TRBJ2-2, the complete variable domain is DAGVTQSPTHLIKTRGQQVTLRCSPKSGHDTVSWYQQALGQGPQFIFQYYEEEERQRGNFPDRFSGHQFPNYSSELNVNALLLGDSALYLCASSLIATNTGELFFGEGSRLTVL.

This clone was detected many times. The chain employs TRBV11-2 and TRBJ1-2, with 8 bases matching TRBD1. The germline gives CDR1 SGHAT, CDR2 FQNNGV. The CDR3 is made up of 14 amino acids. The junction had 7 bases not matched to a gene; V was cut back by 3 bases and J by 7 bases. The CDR3: CASSFGQGGGGYTF. The CDR3 DNA follows: TGTGCCAGCAGCTTCGGACAGGGAGGGGGTGGCTACACCTTC.

This clone was recorded a few times. This chain connects TRBV7-2 to TRBJ1-2, with TRBD1 identical over 9 bases. CDR1 and CDR2 from the germline V gene are SGHTA and FQGNSA. J was trimmed by 4 bases and V by 5 bases; bases with no gene match: 8. The CDR3 runs to 15 residues. Written as DNA, the CDR3 is TGTGCCAGCAGCGTTACCTCGGGACAGGGCTATGGCTACACCTTC. This gives the protein CASSVTSGQGYGYTF.

This clone was recorded a few times. The chain carries TRBV14 and TRBJ1-6; the D gene is possibly TRBD1 (6 bases). The CDR3 is 13 residues long. From germline, CDR1 is SGHDN and CDR2 FVKESK. Trimming took off 4 bases at V and 8 bases at J, with 9 bases between the two ends. CDR3 sequence: CASSPRTDSPLHF. CDR3 nucleotide sequence: TGTGCCAGCAGCCCCCGGACAGATTCACCCCTCCACTTT.

This clone was counted between two and nine times. J is TRBJ1-6 and V is TRBV30, with D tentatively TRBD1 (5 bases). V was trimmed by 4 bases and J by 9 bases, leaving 13 bases between them. The V gene's germline CDR1 is GTSNPN and CDR2 SVGIG (reference sequence). The CDR3 extends over 13 amino acids. CDR3 DNA: TGTGCCTGGACCCCCGGGGGAGGTTCACCCCTCCACTTT. Its protein is CAWTPGGGSPLHF.

The CDR3 coding sequence is TGTGCCAGTAGTACCGACAGGGGTGAGACCCAGTACTTC. Translated: CASSTDRGETQYF. The chain couples TRBV19 to TRBJ2-5, with 8 bases lining up with TRBD1. The CDR3 sequence is 13 residues long. Germline values: CDR1 LNHDA, CDR2 SQIVND (reference sequence). V dropped 4 bases and J dropped 5; count of bases not matched to a gene: 3.

This clone was counted only a few times. This rearrangement joins TRBV10-3 to TRBJ2-7; possible D gene TRBD2, 6 bases. There are 14 residues in the CDR3. Germline V gene sequence: CDR1 ENHRY, CDR2 SYGVKD. Between the trimmed V and J ends, which lost 3 bases and 2 bases, there was a span of 11 bases. CDR3 nucleotides: TGTGCCATCAGTGACGGGAGCTCGACCTACGAGCAGTACTTC. The encoded protein is CAISDGSSTYEQYF.

The chain couples TRBV27 to TRBJ2-2, with 10 positions matching TRBD2. The germline V gene encodes CDR1 MNHEY and CDR2 SMNVEV (reference sequence). J lost 6 bases, V lost 3 bases, and 7 bases had no gene match. The CDR3 covers 16 residues. As DNA, the CDR3 is TGTGCCAGCAGTTTCTCTAGCGGGAGTAGTGCCGGGGAGCTGTTTTTT. It is translated as CASSFSSGSSAGELFF.

This chain uses TRBV11-3 with TRBJ2-7, with 9 bases fitting TRBD2. CDR1 SGHNT and CDR2 YENEEA come from the germline V gene. Germline trimming cut 3 bases from V and 3 bases from J; bases unmatched to any gene: 3. CDR3 length: 14 residues. The CDR3 here is CASSFSGGNYEQYF. CDR3 bases: TGTGCCAGCAGCTTTAGCGGGGGTAACTACGAGCAGTACTTC.

The sample holds a few counts of this clone. The chain combines TRBV18 with TRBJ2-4, with TRBD2 identical over 9 bases. The CDR3 contains 14 residues. Trimming took 8 bases from V and 6 from J; bases not matched to a gene: 8. Germline values: CDR1 KGHSH, CDR2 LQKENI. The CDR3 DNA is TGTGCCAGCGGAAAAGCGGGAGGTGGAAACATTCAGTACTTC. It translates to CASGKAGGGNIQYF. Complete variable domain (other parts from reference TRBV18 and TRBJ2-4): NAGVMQNPRHLVRRRGQEARLRCSPMKGHSHVYWYRQLPEEGLKFMVYLQKENIIDESGMPKERFSAEFPKEGPSILRIQQVVRGDSAAYFCASGKAGGGNIQYFGAGTRLSVL.

V gene TRBV4-1 combines with J gene TRBJ2-5, with 7 bases matching TRBD2. The CDR3 covers 15 residues. CDR1 is MGHRA and CDR2 is YSYEKL in the germline V gene. Unmatched junction bases numbered 3, after V lost 0 bases and J lost 2 bases. CDR3 sequence (DNA): TGCGCCAGCAGCCAAGAATCGGGAGGTCAAGAGACCCAGTACTTC. This sequence encodes CASSQESGGQETQYF.

This clone has just a few counts. The chain is built from TRBV2 and TRBJ2-1; TRBD2 agrees at 7 bases. Germline V CDR1 and CDR2: SNHLY, FYNNEI. V lost 7 bases to trimming and J lost 6 bases; unmatched junction nucleotides: 12. The CDR3 contains 15 residues. CDR3 region: CASKEGLTIANEQFF. As DNA, the CDR3 is TGTGCCAGCAAGGAGGGACTAACCATTGCCAATGAGCAGTTCTTC.

In its sample, this clone was seen a few times. The V gene is TRBV7-2, the J gene TRBJ1-5; D not certain. CDR1 and CDR2 (germline): SGHTA, FQGNSA. This CDR3 region has 13 residues. The ends were cut back, 3 bases at V and 4 bases at J, with 7 bases in the middle. This CDR3 reads CASSFATNQPQHF. Written as DNA, the CDR3 is TGTGCCAGCAGCTTTGCCACAAATCAGCCCCAGCATTTT.

A few counts support this clone. Distinct nucleotide sequences in the sample also encode this CDR3. This sequence joins TRBV28 and TRBJ2-7; D is uncertain. V lost 2 bases, J lost 2 bases, and 10 bases lay in between. CDR3 size: 14 residues. Per the germline V gene, CDR1 is MDHEN and CDR2 is SYDVKM. CDR3 in DNA: TGTGCCAGCAGTTTACCCACAGTGCCCTACGAGCAGTACTTC. It is translated as CASSLPTVPYEQYF.

The chain combines TRBV5-4 with TRBJ1-6; D remains ambiguous. V lost 1 base to trimming and J lost 7 bases, with 12 bases between them. This CDR3 has 15 residues. Germline lookup yields CDR1 SGHNT and CDR2 YYREEE (reference sequence). CDR3 coding DNA: TGTGCCAGCAGCTTGACACCCACCCTGAATTCACCCCTCCACTTT. Translating it yields CASSLTPTLNSPLHF. The full variable domain, its missing parts supplied by reference TRBV5-4 and TRBJ1-6, is ETGVTQSPTHLIKTRGQQVTLRCSSQSGHNTVSWYQQALGQGPQFIFQYYREEENGRGNFPPRFSGLQFPNYSSELNVNALELDDSALYLCASSLTPTLNSPLHFGNGTRLTVT.

The rearrangement joins TRBV11-2 to TRBJ2-5; no reliable D call. The germline CDR1 and CDR2 sequences are SGHAT and FQNNGV. Trimming took 0 bases from V and 7 from J, leaving 15 bases between them. This CDR3 has 15 residues. CDR3 coding DNA: TGTGCCAGCAGCTTAGAGATCCGTCGGTTCGGGACCCAGTACTTC. Translating it yields CASSLEIRRFGTQYF.

V and J are TRBV2 and TRBJ1-5, with 7 bases lining up with TRBD1. The germline V gene encodes CDR1 SNHLY and CDR2 FYNNEI. The CDR3 runs 14 residues. J gave up 4 bases and V 6 bases, and 6 bases lay outside the gene matches. The CDR3 DNA follows: TGTGCCAGCAGGGCGGACAGGCCAAATCAGCCCCAGCATTTT. Its translation: CASRADRPNQPQHF.

This clone was detected a few times. Other DNA sequences in the sample encode the same CDR3. The rearrangement links TRBV5-6 to TRBJ1-1; unclear D gene. V was clipped by 2 bases and J by 6 bases, with 5 bases between them. This CDR3 region has 11 residues. The germline V gene has CDR1 SGHDT and CDR2 YYEEEE. Here the CDR3 DNA reads TGTGCCAGCAGCTTCCTGTCTGAAGCTTTCTTT. Translating it yields CASSFLSEAFF.

This clone was detected a few times. The chain carries TRBV7-9 and TRBJ2-7; D may be TRBD1 (5 bases). Germline assignment: CDR1 SEHNR and CDR2 FQNEAQ (reference sequence). The CDR3 totals 14 residues. V was pared by 8 bases and J by 1 base, with 15 bases between. The CDR3 loop reads CASQRTDTSYEQYF. CDR3 in DNA: TGTGCCAGCCAACGCACGGACACGTCCTACGAGCAGTACTTC.

This clone was recorded many times. The V gene is TRBV28, the J gene TRBJ1-2; TRBD1 matches at 8 bases. Germline V CDR1 and CDR2: MDHEN, SYDVKM. The CDR3 spans 13 residues. Germline trimming cut 5 bases from V and 7 bases from J; bases unmatched to any gene: 6. In DNA, the CDR3 is TGTGCCAGCAGTGTTCAGGGGGCTGGTGGCTACACCTTC. This encodes CASSVQGAGGYTF.

The gene calls are TRBV4-3 and TRBJ1-2; possible D gene TRBD1, 6 bases. CDR1 is LGHNA and CDR2 is YSLEER in the germline V gene. Trimming pared 4 bases from V and 2 bases from J, leaving 11 bases between. The CDR3 is 14 residues long. The CDR3 loop is CASSRLGTNYGYTF. In DNA, the CDR3 is TGCGCCAGCAGCCGCCTTGGGACAAACTATGGCTACACCTTC.

The genes are TRBV7-2 and TRBJ2-3; D may be TRBD1 (5 bases). The V end was cut by 7 bases, the J end by 4 bases, with 18 bases between. This CDR3 is 15 amino acids long. Germline V lookup: CDR1 SGHTA, CDR2 FQGNSA. The CDR3 spells CASNSGAQMADTQYF. The DNA of the CDR3 is TGTGCCAGCAACTCTGGGGCCCAGATGGCAGATACGCAGTATTTT. The full variable domain, completed using reference TRBV7-2 and TRBJ2-3, is GAGVSQSPSNKVTEKGKDVELRCDPISGHTALYWYRQSLGQGLEFLIYFQGNSAPDKSGLPSDRFSAERTGGSVSTLTIQRTQQEDSAVYLCASNSGAQMADTQYFGPGTRLTVL.

This clone occurred a few times. The chain is built from TRBV2 and TRBJ1-1; 8 bases map to TRBD1. V lost 6 bases to trimming and J lost 0 bases; unmatched junction nucleotides: 6. This CDR3 is 15 amino acids long. Germline-derived CDR1 and CDR2 are SNHLY and FYNNEI. CDR3 coding DNA: TGTGCCAGCAGGCGATCAGGGGGCGTGAACACTGAAGCTTTCTTT. It encodes CASRRSGGVNTEAFF.

J is TRBJ2-7 and V is TRBV7-9, with D possibly matching TRBD1 (5 bases). The CDR3 has 13 amino acids. CDR1 and CDR2 (germline): SEHNR, FQNEAQ (reference sequence). V lost 5 bases, J lost 9 bases, and 17 bases lay in between. The CDR3 DNA follows: TGTGCCAGCAGCCAAGGGGTTCGGGCGGCGCAGTACTTC. This translates into CASSQGVRAAQYF.

V and J are TRBV6-5 and TRBJ1-4; no definite D call. Trimming removed 8 bases from V and 5 bases from J, with 12 bases in between. CDR1 and CDR2 (germline): MNHEY, SVGAGI. The CDR3 is 13 residues long. DNA of the CDR3: TGTGCCAGCCGATTAGACGGGAATGAAAAACTGTTTTTT. Its protein product is CASRLDGNEKLFF.